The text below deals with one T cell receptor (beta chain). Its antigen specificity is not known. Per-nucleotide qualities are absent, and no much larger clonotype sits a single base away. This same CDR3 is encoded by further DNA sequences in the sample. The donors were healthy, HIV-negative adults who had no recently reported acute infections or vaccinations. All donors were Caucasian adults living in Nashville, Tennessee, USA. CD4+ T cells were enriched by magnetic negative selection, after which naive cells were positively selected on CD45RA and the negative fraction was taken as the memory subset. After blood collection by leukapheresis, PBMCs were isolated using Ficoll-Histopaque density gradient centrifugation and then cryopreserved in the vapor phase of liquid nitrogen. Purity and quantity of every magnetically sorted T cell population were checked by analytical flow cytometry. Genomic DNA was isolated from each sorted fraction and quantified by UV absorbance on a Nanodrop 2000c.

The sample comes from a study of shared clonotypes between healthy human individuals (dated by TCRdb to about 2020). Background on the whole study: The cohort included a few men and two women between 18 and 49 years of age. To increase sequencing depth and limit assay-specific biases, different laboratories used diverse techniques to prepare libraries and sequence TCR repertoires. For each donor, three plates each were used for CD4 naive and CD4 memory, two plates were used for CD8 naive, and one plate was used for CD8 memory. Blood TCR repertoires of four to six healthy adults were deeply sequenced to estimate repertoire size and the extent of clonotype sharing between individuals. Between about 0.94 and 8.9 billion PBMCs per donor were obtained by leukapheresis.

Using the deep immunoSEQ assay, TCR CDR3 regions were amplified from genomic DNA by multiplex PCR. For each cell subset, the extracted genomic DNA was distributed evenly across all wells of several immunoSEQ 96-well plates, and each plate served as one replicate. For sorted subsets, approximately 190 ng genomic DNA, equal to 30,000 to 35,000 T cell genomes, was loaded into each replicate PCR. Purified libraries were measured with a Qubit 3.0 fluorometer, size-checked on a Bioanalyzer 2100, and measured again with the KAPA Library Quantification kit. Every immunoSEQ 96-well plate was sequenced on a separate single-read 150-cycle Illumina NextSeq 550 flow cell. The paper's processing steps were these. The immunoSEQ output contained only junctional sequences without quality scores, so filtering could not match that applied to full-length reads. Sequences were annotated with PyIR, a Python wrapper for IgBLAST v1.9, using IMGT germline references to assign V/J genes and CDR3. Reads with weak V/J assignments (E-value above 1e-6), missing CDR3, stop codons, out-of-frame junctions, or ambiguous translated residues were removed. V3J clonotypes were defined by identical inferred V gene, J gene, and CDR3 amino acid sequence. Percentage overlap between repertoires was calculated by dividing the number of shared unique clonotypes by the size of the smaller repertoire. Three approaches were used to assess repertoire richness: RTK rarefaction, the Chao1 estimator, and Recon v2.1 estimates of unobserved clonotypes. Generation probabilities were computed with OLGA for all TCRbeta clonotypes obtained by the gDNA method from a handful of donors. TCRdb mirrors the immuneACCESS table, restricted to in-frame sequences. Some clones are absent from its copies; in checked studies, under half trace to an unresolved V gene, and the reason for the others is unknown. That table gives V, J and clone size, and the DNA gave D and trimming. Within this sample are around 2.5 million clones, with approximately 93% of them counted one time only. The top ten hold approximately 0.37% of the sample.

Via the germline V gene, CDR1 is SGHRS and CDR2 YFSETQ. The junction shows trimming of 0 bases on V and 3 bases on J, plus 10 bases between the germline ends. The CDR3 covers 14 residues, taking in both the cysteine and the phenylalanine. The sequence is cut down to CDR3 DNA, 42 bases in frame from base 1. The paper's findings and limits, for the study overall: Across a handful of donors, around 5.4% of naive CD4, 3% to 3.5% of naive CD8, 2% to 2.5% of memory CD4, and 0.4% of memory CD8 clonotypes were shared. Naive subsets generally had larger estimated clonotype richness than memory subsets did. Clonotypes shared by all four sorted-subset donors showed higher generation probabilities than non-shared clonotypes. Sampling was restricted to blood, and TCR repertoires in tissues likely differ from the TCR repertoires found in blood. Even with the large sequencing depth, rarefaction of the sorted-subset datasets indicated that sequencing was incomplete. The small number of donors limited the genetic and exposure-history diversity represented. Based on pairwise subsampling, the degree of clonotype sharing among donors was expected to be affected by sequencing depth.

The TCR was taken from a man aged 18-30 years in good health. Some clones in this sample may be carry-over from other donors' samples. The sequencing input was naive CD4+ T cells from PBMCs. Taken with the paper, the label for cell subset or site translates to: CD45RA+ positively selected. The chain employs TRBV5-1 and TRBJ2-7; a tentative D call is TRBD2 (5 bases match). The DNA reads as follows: TGCGCCAGCAGCTTGGTCGAGGGCGGCTACGAGCAGTACTTC. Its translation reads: CASSLVEGGYEQYF.